This is a list of T cell receptor beta chains from one sample in a study of blood T cell repertoires in COVID-19. Generated by immunoSEQ multiplex PCR, the TCRdb table keeps only in-frame clones and is missing some. The table shows 350,000 to 400,000 clones, with around 89% occurring only once. Sequencing was performed on PBMCs or T cells enriched from blood (not recorded which). The receptors stem from a woman aged 18-30 years who had recovered from COVID-19. Each CDR3 is given with its conserved first and last residue. The D gene is left open where the match is weak. Clone sizes are given selectively: once, few, many, or a class where the clone is expanded.

cdr3_nt: TGTGCCAGCAGCCAAGGTCCTGATCAGCCCCAGCATTTT
cdr3_aa: CASSQGPDQPQHF
d_call: .
j_call: TRBJ1-5
v_call: TRBV3-1/TRBV3-2
clone_size: few

cdr3_nt: TGTGCCAGCAGCCAAGATGGTTCTAGCGGGGGGGGAGAGACCCAGTACTTC
cdr3_aa: CASSQDGSSGGGETQYF
d_call: TRBD2
j_call: TRBJ2-5
v_call: TRBV3-1/TRBV3-2
clone_size: .

cdr3_nt: TGTGCCAGCAGTGTATTCGAGGTAGATACGCAGTATTTT
cdr3_aa: CASSVFEVDTQYF
d_call: .
j_call: TRBJ2-3
v_call: TRBV25-1
clone_size: once

cdr3_nt: TGCAGTGCTAGTGCAGGCAAAGCAGATACGCAGTATTTT
cdr3_aa: CSASAGKADTQYF
d_call: .
j_call: TRBJ2-3
v_call: TRBV20-1
clone_size: .

cdr3_nt: TGTGCCAGCAGCCCAGTGCGGGGGGGTAAAACGAAGGGCACAGATACGCAGTATTTT
cdr3_aa: CASSPVRGGKTKGTDTQYF
d_call: TRBD2
j_call: TRBJ2-3
v_call: TRBV9
clone_size: .

cdr3_nt: TGTGCCATCAGTGGGACTAGCGGCGGCACAGATACGCAGTATTTT
cdr3_aa: CAISGTSGGTDTQYF
d_call: TRBD2
j_call: TRBJ2-3
v_call: TRBV10-3
clone_size: .

cdr3_nt: TGTGCCAGCAGCTTTTACCCTAAATCGAGCGGGGGCAACACTGAAGCTTTCTTT
cdr3_aa: CASSFYPKSSGGNTEAFF
d_call: .
j_call: TRBJ1-1
v_call: TRBV11-2
clone_size: .

cdr3_nt: TGTGCCAGCAGCCTAAGAGGGACCTACGAGCAGTACTTC
cdr3_aa: CASSLRGTYEQYF
d_call: .
j_call: TRBJ2-7
v_call: TRBV3-1/TRBV3-2
clone_size: few

cdr3_nt: TGTGCCAGCAGCTATGACCGACTAGCGGGGTCCACAGATACGCAGTATTTT
cdr3_aa: CASSYDRLAGSTDTQYF
d_call: TRBD2
j_call: TRBJ2-3
v_call: TRBV2
clone_size: .

cdr3_nt: TGTGCCTGGAGTGAGGACAGCTCAACTAATGAAAAACTGTTTTTT
cdr3_aa: CAWSEDSSTNEKLFF
d_call: .
j_call: TRBJ1-4
v_call: TRBV30
clone_size: .

cdr3_nt: TGTGCCTGGAGTTGGGGTCGGGGTGAAAAACTGTTTTTT
cdr3_aa: CAWSWGRGEKLFF
d_call: .
j_call: TRBJ1-4
v_call: TRBV30
clone_size: .

cdr3_nt: TGTGCCAGCAGGCCGTGGGAGGGGAGAAACACTGAAGCTTTCTTT
cdr3_aa: CASRPWEGRNTEAFF
d_call: .
j_call: TRBJ1-1
v_call: TRBV11-3
clone_size: .

cdr3_nt: TGTGCCAGCACGCCATTCCAGGGTATTCGGGAAAAACTGTTTTTT
cdr3_aa: CASTPFQGIREKLFF
d_call: .
j_call: TRBJ1-4
v_call: TRBV5-5
clone_size: once

cdr3_nt: TGTGCCAGCACCCTAGGGGACTACGCCACAGATACGCAGTATTTT
cdr3_aa: CASTLGDYATDTQYF
d_call: TRBD2
j_call: TRBJ2-3
v_call: TRBV7-3
clone_size: .

cdr3_nt: TGTGCCAGTAGTACGGGATGGGCGCCCGAGCAGTACTTC
cdr3_aa: CASSTGWAPEQYF
d_call: .
j_call: TRBJ2-7
v_call: TRBV19
clone_size: .

cdr3_nt: TGTGCCAGCCCTACCCCTCGCGGAGTGAACACTGAAGCTTTCTTT
cdr3_aa: CASPTPRGVNTEAFF
d_call: .
j_call: TRBJ1-1
v_call: TRBV6-5
clone_size: .

cdr3_nt: TGTGCCAGCAGCATCCGGGACAGGAACACTGAAGCTTTCTTT
cdr3_aa: CASSIRDRNTEAFF
d_call: TRBD1
j_call: TRBJ1-1
v_call: TRBV5-6
clone_size: .

cdr3_nt: TGTGCCAGCAGATCCGGGGGAGACTACGAGCAGTACTTC
cdr3_aa: CASRSGGDYEQYF
d_call: .
j_call: TRBJ2-7
v_call: TRBV7-2
clone_size: .

cdr3_nt: TGTGCCAGCAGTTACTCGAAACTCCAAGAGACCCAGTACTTC
cdr3_aa: CASSYSKLQETQYF
d_call: .
j_call: TRBJ2-5
v_call: TRBV6-5
clone_size: .

cdr3_nt: TGTGCCAGCAGCGTAGGGCAGGGGGCCGGGGAGCTGTTTTTT
cdr3_aa: CASSVGQGAGELFF
d_call: TRBD1
j_call: TRBJ2-2
v_call: TRBV9
clone_size: .

cdr3_nt: TGTGCCAGTAGTCATGAACAGGTGACATGGGGCTATGGCTACACCTTC
cdr3_aa: CASSHEQVTWGYGYTF
d_call: .
j_call: TRBJ1-2
v_call: TRBV19
clone_size: .

cdr3_nt: TGTGCCAGCAGCTTAGATGGGGCATCACTTCAGCCCCAGCATTTT
cdr3_aa: CASSLDGASLQPQHF
d_call: .
j_call: TRBJ1-5
v_call: TRBV11-2
clone_size: .

cdr3_nt: TGTGCCATCAGTGCCCAACGTGAGGACACTGAAGCTTTCTTT
cdr3_aa: CAISAQREDTEAFF
d_call: .
j_call: TRBJ1-1
v_call: TRBV10-3
clone_size: .

cdr3_nt: TGTGCCAGCAATACAAAGGGGACAGCGACCTACGAGCAGTACTTC
cdr3_aa: CASNTKGTATYEQYF
d_call: TRBD1
j_call: TRBJ2-7
v_call: TRBV6-5
clone_size: .

cdr3_nt: TGTGCCAGCAGTAAACCGGGACAACGAGTCTCTGGAAACACCATATATTTT
cdr3_aa: CASSKPGQRVSGNTIYF
d_call: .
j_call: TRBJ1-3
v_call: TRBV6-2/TRBV6-3
clone_size: .

cdr3_nt: TGTGCCAGCAGTATCAGGGGTCATCAGCCCCAGCATTTT
cdr3_aa: CASSIRGHQPQHF
d_call: .
j_call: TRBJ1-5
v_call: TRBV6-2/TRBV6-3
clone_size: .

cdr3_nt: TGTGCCAGCAGTTCCAACAGGGGGCTCAAAAGCAATCAGCCCCAGCATTTT
cdr3_aa: CASSSNRGLKSNQPQHF
d_call: TRBD1
j_call: TRBJ1-5
v_call: TRBV27
clone_size: .

cdr3_nt: TGTGCCAGCAGCCCCCGACAGGGGTCTAACACTGAAGCTTTCTTT
cdr3_aa: CASSPRQGSNTEAFF
d_call: TRBD1
j_call: TRBJ1-1
v_call: TRBV7-2
clone_size: .

cdr3_nt: TGTGCCAGCAGTCCCTACAGGAGTCCAAGCACAGATACGCAGTATTTT
cdr3_aa: CASSPYRSPSTDTQYF
d_call: .
j_call: TRBJ2-3
v_call: TRBV28
clone_size: .

cdr3_nt: TGTGCCAGCACAGTAGATACGCAGTATTTT
cdr3_aa: CASTVDTQYF
d_call: .
j_call: TRBJ2-3
v_call: TRBV2
clone_size: .

cdr3_nt: TGTGCCAGCAGCCCCGGGACTAGCGGGGGGCCCAGCACAGATACGCAGTATTTT
cdr3_aa: CASSPGTSGGPSTDTQYF
d_call: TRBD2
j_call: TRBJ2-3
v_call: TRBV7-2
clone_size: .

cdr3_nt: TGTGCCACCAGTGACGGGGGGGACACTGAAGCTTTCTTT
cdr3_aa: CATSDGGDTEAFF
d_call: .
j_call: TRBJ1-1
v_call: TRBV24-1
clone_size: .

cdr3_nt: TGTGCCAGTAGTATCAGGGAGGGGGGCGGTCAGCCCCAGCATTTT
cdr3_aa: CASSIREGGGQPQHF
d_call: .
j_call: TRBJ1-5
v_call: TRBV19
clone_size: once

cdr3_nt: TGTGCCAGCTCACCACCAGGACAGATGCACTATGGCTACACCTTC
cdr3_aa: CASSPPGQMHYGYTF
d_call: .
j_call: TRBJ1-2
v_call: TRBV18
clone_size: .

cdr3_nt: TGTGCCACCAGTGAATCCGGGACATCTCAGGAGCAGTACTTC
cdr3_aa: CATSESGTSQEQYF
d_call: .
j_call: TRBJ2-7
v_call: TRBV24-1
clone_size: .

cdr3_nt: TGCGCCAGCAGCCGTATGTCCGGGATCTACGAGCAGTACTTC
cdr3_aa: CASSRMSGIYEQYF
d_call: .
j_call: TRBJ2-7
v_call: TRBV4-1
clone_size: .

cdr3_nt: TGTGCCTGCCCCGCCGGGGGGAGCGAGCAGTACTTC
cdr3_aa: CACPAGGSEQYF
d_call: TRBD2
j_call: TRBJ2-7
v_call: TRBV30
clone_size: .

cdr3_nt: TGTGCCAGCAGCCTAGGACAGGGCGATAATGAAAAACTGTTTTTT
cdr3_aa: CASSLGQGDNEKLFF
d_call: TRBD1
j_call: TRBJ1-4
v_call: TRBV3-1/TRBV3-2
clone_size: .

cdr3_nt: TGTGCCAGCAGTCGGGACAGTAGCACTGAAGCTTTCTTT
cdr3_aa: CASSRDSSTEAFF
d_call: TRBD1
j_call: TRBJ1-1
v_call: TRBV6-5
clone_size: .